These T cell receptor beta chains were read from a single sample in a study of shared clonotypes between healthy human individuals. Here immunoSEQ multiplex PCR was the method, and the copy in TCRdb shows in-frame clones only, minus some. The table has some 2.1 million clones, approximately 94% seen once; the top ten hold about 1.1%. The material sequenced was naive CD8+ T cells sorted from blood. Receptor source: a man aged 18 to 29 in good health. Both conserved end residues are part of each CDR3. The D gene is left open where the match is weak. Not all rows give a size; the values are once, few, many and, for expanded clones, a class.

D: .; V: TRBV19; size: .; J: TRBJ1-1; DNA: TGTGCCAGTAGTTCCGGACTTGGTGATGAAGCTTTCTTT; CDR3: CASSSGLGDEAFF
D: .; V: TRBV28; size: .; J: TRBJ1-6; DNA: TGTGCCAGCAGTTTCCGGGTAGGGCAGGTTTCCTCACCCCTCCACTTT; CDR3: CASSFRVGQVSSPLHF
D: .; V: TRBV28; size: .; J: TRBJ2-7; DNA: TGTGCCAGCCGCCGGGGCGAGCAGTACTTC; CDR3: CASRRGEQYF
D: .; V: TRBV27; size: .; J: TRBJ1-1; DNA: TGTGCCAGCAGTTTAAGTCCTCCGTACTCTGAAGCTTTCTTT; CDR3: CASSLSPPYSEAFF
D: TRBD1; V: TRBV2; size: .; J: TRBJ2-3; DNA: TGTGCCAGCACAGGGACAGGGGGCACAGATACGCAGTATTTT; CDR3: CASTGTGGTDTQYF
D: .; V: TRBV6-1; size: .; J: TRBJ1-3; DNA: TGTGCCAGCAGTGAAAGGACGGAACCCTCTGGAAACACCATATATTTT; CDR3: CASSERTEPSGNTIYF
D: .; V: TRBV2; size: .; J: TRBJ1-2; DNA: TGTGCCAGCAGTGATGAAGCGAAGGACTATGGCTACACCTTC; CDR3: CASSDEAKDYGYTF
D: .; V: TRBV4-1; size: .; J: TRBJ1-2; DNA: TGCGCCAGCAGCCAAGTAGGGGTGCAGGTCTATGGCTACACCTTC; CDR3: CASSQVGVQVYGYTF
D: .; V: TRBV27; size: .; J: TRBJ1-6; DNA: TGTGCCAGCCTACCCCGGGACAACTATAATTCACCCCTCCACTTT; CDR3: CASLPRDNYNSPLHF
D: TRBD1; V: TRBV2; size: once; J: TRBJ2-1; DNA: TGTGCCAGCAGTGATCGGGACAGGGACAATGAGCAGTTCTTC; CDR3: CASSDRDRDNEQFF
D: .; V: TRBV29-1; size: .; J: TRBJ2-7; DNA: TGCAGCGTTGAGGGCGGCAGGGGGGCCTACGAGCAGTACTTC; CDR3: CSVEGGRGAYEQYF
D: .; V: TRBV5-6; size: .; J: TRBJ1-2; DNA: TGTGCCAGCAGCTTGTCACTGGACTACTATGGCTACACCTTC; CDR3: CASSLSLDYYGYTF
D: .; V: TRBV7-2; size: .; J: TRBJ2-1; DNA: TGTGCCAGCAGCTTACCTTCCGGGGTAAGCTCCTACAATGAGCAGTTCTTC; CDR3: CASSLPSGVSSYNEQFF
D: TRBD1; V: TRBV5-1; size: .; J: TRBJ2-7; DNA: TGCGCCAGCAGCTTTTGGCAGGGGGCTGACTACGAGCAGTACTTC; CDR3: CASSFWQGADYEQYF
D: TRBD2; V: TRBV7-9; size: .; J: TRBJ2-7; DNA: TGTGCCAGCAGCTTATCTAGCGGTGCCTACGAGCAGTACTTC; CDR3: CASSLSSGAYEQYF
D: TRBD1; V: TRBV4-1; size: .; J: TRBJ1-2; DNA: TGCGCCAGCAGCCAAGAGGACAGGGGGCACTATGGCTACACCTTC; CDR3: CASSQEDRGHYGYTF
D: TRBD2; V: TRBV7-9; size: .; J: TRBJ2-1; DNA: TGTGCCAGCAGCTTGACTAGCGGGGGTCGGAATGAGCAGTTCTTC; CDR3: CASSLTSGGRNEQFF
D: TRBD2; V: TRBV4-3; size: .; J: TRBJ2-7; DNA: TGCGCCAGCAGCCAGCTCGCGGGGGTAGGAAACTACGAGCAGTACTTC; CDR3: CASSQLAGVGNYEQYF
D: .; V: TRBV5-6; size: .; J: TRBJ1-1; DNA: TGTGCCAGCAGCTTGGAAACAGGGCTTAGTGAAGCTTTCTTT; CDR3: CASSLETGLSEAFF
D: .; V: TRBV4-1; size: .; J: TRBJ1-6; DNA: TGCGCCAGCAGCCCGGAGGGGGTTTCACCCCTCCACTTT; CDR3: CASSPEGVSPLHF
D: .; V: TRBV10-2; size: .; J: TRBJ2-2; DNA: TGCGCCAGCAGTGAGTTGGCTGGGGAGCTGTTTTTT; CDR3: CASSELAGELFF
D: TRBD2; V: TRBV7-9; size: .; J: TRBJ2-7; DNA: TGTGCCAGCAGCCCCGTACGGGGGGGCCACGAGCAGTACTTC; CDR3: CASSPVRGGHEQYF
D: .; V: TRBV6-1; size: .; J: TRBJ1-5; DNA: TGTGCCAGCAGTGAACCCCGGGACGGGTTACTGGCCCAGCATTTT; CDR3: CASSEPRDGLLAQHF
D: .; V: TRBV5-4; size: .; J: TRBJ2-5; DNA: TGTGCCAGCAACCTAGAGGAGGGAGAGACCCAGTACTTC; CDR3: CASNLEEGETQYF
D: .; V: TRBV5-5; size: .; J: TRBJ1-2; DNA: TGTGCCAGCAGAGATGGGGGGCGGAACTATGGCTACACCTTC; CDR3: CASRDGGRNYGYTF
D: .; V: TRBV9; size: .; J: TRBJ2-7; DNA: TGTGCCAGCAGCGTAGAGTCATCGACAGAGGAAGGGTACGAGCAGTACTTC; CDR3: CASSVESSTEEGYEQYF
D: TRBD1; V: TRBV13; size: .; J: TRBJ2-3; DNA: TGTGCCAGCAGTCCGAACAGGGGTGAAGAAACAGATACGCAGTATTTT; CDR3: CASSPNRGEETDTQYF
D: .; V: TRBV19; size: .; J: TRBJ1-4; DNA: TGTGCCAGTACTTCCCTCGAAAAACTGTTTTTT; CDR3: CASTSLEKLFF
D: .; V: TRBV6-6; size: .; J: TRBJ2-7; DNA: TGTGCCAGCAGTCGCCGGGACATGGAAGAGCAGTACTTC; CDR3: CASSRRDMEEQYF
D: .; V: TRBV9; size: .; J: TRBJ2-3; DNA: TGTGCCAGCAGCATACGCGGGGCCCAAGATACGCAGTATTTT; CDR3: CASSIRGAQDTQYF
D: TRBD1; V: TRBV30; size: .; J: TRBJ2-7; DNA: TGTGCCTGGAGTGAATCGGGGACAGGGGAGGAGCAGTACTTC; CDR3: CAWSESGTGEEQYF
D: .; V: TRBV2; size: .; J: TRBJ2-7; DNA: TGTGCCAGCATCGAAGGACTTAACGAGCAGTACTTC; CDR3: CASIEGLNEQYF
D: TRBD2; V: TRBV4-1; size: .; J: TRBJ2-3; DNA: TGCGCCAGCAGCCAAGATGGTCCCATTCTAGCGGGCACAGATACGCAGTATTTT; CDR3: CASSQDGPILAGTDTQYF
D: TRBD1; V: TRBV7-9; size: .; J: TRBJ2-2; DNA: TGTGCCAGCAACCGCCCGGGGACAGGGCGGACCGGGGAGCTGTTTTTT; CDR3: CASNRPGTGRTGELFF
D: TRBD2; V: TRBV30; size: .; J: TRBJ2-3; DNA: TGTGCCTGGAGTCCAACTGGCGGGGGTACAGATACGCAGTATTTT; CDR3: CAWSPTGGGTDTQYF
D: .; V: TRBV27; size: .; J: TRBJ2-1; DNA: TGTGCCAGCAGTTGGGGGGGCGGGTCCTACAATGAGCAGTTCTTC; CDR3: CASSWGGGSYNEQFF
D: TRBD1; V: TRBV28; size: .; J: TRBJ2-7; DNA: TGTGCCAGCCGGGGAACAGGGGGCTCCTACGAGCAGTACTTC; CDR3: CASRGTGGSYEQYF
D: .; V: TRBV2; size: once; J: TRBJ2-7; DNA: TGTGCCAGCAGAGCCCCAGAGGGTTACGAGCAGTACTTC; CDR3: CASRAPEGYEQYF
D: .; V: TRBV7-2; size: few; J: TRBJ2-4; DNA: TGTGCCAGCAGCTTTAGCGAGAAAAACATTCAGTACTTC; CDR3: CASSFSEKNIQYF
D: TRBD2; V: TRBV27; size: .; J: TRBJ2-3; DNA: TGTGCCAGCAGTTCCCGAGGGGTAGCGGGAGGTTCAGATACGCAGTATTTT; CDR3: CASSSRGVAGGSDTQYF
D: .; V: TRBV6-4; size: .; J: TRBJ2-3; DNA: TGTGCCAGCAGTGGACGGGCCACAGATACGCAGTATTTT; CDR3: CASSGRATDTQYF
D: .; V: TRBV10-3; size: .; J: TRBJ1-2; DNA: TGTGCCATCAGTGATATAGGGGCGGCGATCTATGGCTACACCTTC; CDR3: CAISDIGAAIYGYTF
D: TRBD2; V: TRBV7-9; size: once; J: TRBJ2-1; DNA: TGTGCCAGCAGCACCCCGGGGGGGAGCTCCTACAATGAGCAGTTCTTC; CDR3: CASSTPGGSSYNEQFF
D: .; V: TRBV5-1; size: .; J: TRBJ2-3; DNA: TGCGCCAGCAGCTTGGAAGCAGGGGTGACAGATACGCAGTATTTT; CDR3: CASSLEAGVTDTQYF
D: .; V: TRBV7-9; size: .; J: TRBJ2-7; DNA: TGTGCCAGCAGCTTACCGGACACGGCTATGAACGAGCAGTACTTC; CDR3: CASSLPDTAMNEQYF
D: TRBD2; V: TRBV9; size: .; J: TRBJ2-1; DNA: TGTGCCAGCAGCTCGAGACTAGCGGAGGCCTACAATGAGCAGTTCTTC; CDR3: CASSSRLAEAYNEQFF
D: .; V: TRBV7-9; size: .; J: TRBJ2-1; DNA: TGTGCCCTCGAGGTGGAGGCCTACAATGAGCAGTTCTTC; CDR3: CALEVEAYNEQFF
D: .; V: TRBV6-5; size: few; J: TRBJ1-2; DNA: TGTGCCAGCAGACCCCAGGGGACCAATAACTATGGCTACACCTTC; CDR3: CASRPQGTNNYGYTF
D: TRBD1; V: TRBV6-5; size: .; J: TRBJ2-1; DNA: TGTGCCAGCAGCCTCCAGGGGGTCTACAATGAGCAGTTCTTC; CDR3: CASSLQGVYNEQFF
D: TRBD2; V: TRBV30; size: .; J: TRBJ2-2; DNA: TGTGCCTGGAGTCCCAGCACTAGCGTAACGAACACCGGGGAGCTGTTTTTT; CDR3: CAWSPSTSVTNTGELFF
D: TRBD2; V: TRBV27; size: .; J: TRBJ2-7; DNA: TGTGCCAGCAGTATTCAGCGGGACCACGAGCAGTACTTC; CDR3: CASSIQRDHEQYF
D: .; V: TRBV7-9; size: .; J: TRBJ2-4; DNA: TGTGCCAGCAGCCCGGACAAAAACATTCAGTACTTC; CDR3: CASSPDKNIQYF
D: .; V: TRBV5-6; size: once; J: TRBJ2-7; DNA: TGTGCCAGCAGCCTCGAAGCTAGCGAGCAGTACTTC; CDR3: CASSLEASEQYF
D: TRBD2; V: TRBV2; size: .; J: TRBJ2-1; DNA: TGTGCCAGCAGTGAAGCGCTTCTTTTGTGGACTAGCGGCCTCAATGAGCAGTTCTTC; CDR3: CASSEALLLWTSGLNEQFF
D: TRBD1; V: TRBV7-3; size: .; J: TRBJ1-1; DNA: TGTGCCAGCAGCCTCTACCCACTGACAGGGGGCCGTACTGGGGCGAACACTGAAGCTTTCTTT; CDR3: CASSLYPLTGGRTGANTEAFF
D: .; V: TRBV28; size: once; J: TRBJ1-2; DNA: TGTGCCAGCAAGGGAGGGAGCGGCTATGGCTACACCTTC; CDR3: CASKGGSGYGYTF
D: .; V: TRBV9; size: .; J: TRBJ2-1; DNA: TGTGCCAGCAGCGGGATGACAGGACCCCAGGGCCATGAGCAGTTCTTC; CDR3: CASSGMTGPQGHEQFF
D: TRBD1; V: TRBV2; size: .; J: TRBJ1-2; DNA: TGTGCCAGCAGTGATCCGGGACAGGGGAACTATGGCTACACCTTC; CDR3: CASSDPGQGNYGYTF